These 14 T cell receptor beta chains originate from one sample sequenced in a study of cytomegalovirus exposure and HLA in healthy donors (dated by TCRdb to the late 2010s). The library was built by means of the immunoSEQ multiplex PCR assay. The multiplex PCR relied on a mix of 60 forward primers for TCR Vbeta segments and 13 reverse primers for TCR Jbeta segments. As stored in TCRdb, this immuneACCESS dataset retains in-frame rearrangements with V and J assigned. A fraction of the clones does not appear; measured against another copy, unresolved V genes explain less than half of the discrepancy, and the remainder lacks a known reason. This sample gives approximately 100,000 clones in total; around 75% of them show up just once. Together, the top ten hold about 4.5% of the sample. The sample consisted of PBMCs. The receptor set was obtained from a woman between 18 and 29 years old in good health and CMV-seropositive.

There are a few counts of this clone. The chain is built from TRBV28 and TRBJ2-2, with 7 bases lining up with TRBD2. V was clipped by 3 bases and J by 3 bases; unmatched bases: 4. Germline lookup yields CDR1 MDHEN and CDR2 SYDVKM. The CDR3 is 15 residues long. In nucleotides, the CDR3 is TGTGCCAGCAGTTTGGGCGGGAGCGACACCGGGGAGCTGTTTTTT. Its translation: CASSLGGSDTGELFF.

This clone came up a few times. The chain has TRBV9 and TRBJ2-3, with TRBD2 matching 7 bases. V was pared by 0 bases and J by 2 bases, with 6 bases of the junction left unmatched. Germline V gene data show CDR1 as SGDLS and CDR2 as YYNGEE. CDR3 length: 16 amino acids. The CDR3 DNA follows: TGTGCCAGCAGCGTAGGCGGGAGTGGGGTCACAGATACGCAGTATTTT. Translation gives CASSVGGSGVTDTQYF.

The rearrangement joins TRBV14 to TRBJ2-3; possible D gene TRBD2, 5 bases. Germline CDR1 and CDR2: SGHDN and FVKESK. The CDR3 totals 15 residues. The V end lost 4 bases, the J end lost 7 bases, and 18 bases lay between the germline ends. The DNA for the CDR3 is TGTGCCAGCAGCCTCAATAGCGTCCTAGGGAATACGCAGTATTTT. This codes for CASSLNSVLGNTQYF.

The CDR3 DNA is TGTGCCAGCTGCAAGAGGGCAGGTGGAGAGACCCAGTACTTC. Amino acid sequence: CASCKRAGGETQYF. The chain employs TRBV27 and TRBJ2-5, with D possibly TRBD2 on 5 matching bases. CDR1 is MNHEY, CDR2 SMNVEV, per germline (reference sequence). Trimming left V 8 bases short and J 4 bases short, with 17 bases between. The CDR3 contains 14 residues.

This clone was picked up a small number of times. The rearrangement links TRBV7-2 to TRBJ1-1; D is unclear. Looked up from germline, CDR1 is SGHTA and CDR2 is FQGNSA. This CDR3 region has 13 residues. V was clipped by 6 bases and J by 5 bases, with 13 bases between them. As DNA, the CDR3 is TGTGCCAGCAGTCGTCTGGTGAGGACTGAAGCTTTCTTT. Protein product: CASSRLVRTEAFF.

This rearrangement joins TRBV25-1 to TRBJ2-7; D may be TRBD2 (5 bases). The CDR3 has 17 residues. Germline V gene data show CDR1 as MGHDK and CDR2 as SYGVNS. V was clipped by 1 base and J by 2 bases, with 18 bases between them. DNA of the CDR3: TGTGCCAGCAGTGAATTTCTGACGGCCGGGAATACCTACGAGCAGTACTTC. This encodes CASSEFLTAGNTYEQYF.

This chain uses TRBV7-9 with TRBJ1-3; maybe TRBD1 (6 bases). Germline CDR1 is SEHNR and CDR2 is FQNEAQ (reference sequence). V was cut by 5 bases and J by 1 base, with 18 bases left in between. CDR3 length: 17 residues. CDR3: CASSHKQGLGSGNTIYF. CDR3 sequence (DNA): TGTGCCAGCAGCCACAAACAGGGTCTAGGGTCTGGAAACACCATATATTTT.

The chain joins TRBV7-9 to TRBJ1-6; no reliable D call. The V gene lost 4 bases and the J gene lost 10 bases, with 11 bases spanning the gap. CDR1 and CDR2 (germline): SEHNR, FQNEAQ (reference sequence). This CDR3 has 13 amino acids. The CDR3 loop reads CASSSPVSSPLHF. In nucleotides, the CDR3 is TGTGCCAGCAGCTCCCCGGTATCATCACCCCTCCACTTT. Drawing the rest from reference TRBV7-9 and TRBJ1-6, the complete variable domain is DTGVSQNPRHKITKRGQNVTFRCDPISEHNRLYWYRQTLGQGPEFLTYFQNEAQLEKSRLLSDRFSAERPKGSFSTLEIQRTEQGDSAMYLCASSSPVSSPLHFGNGTRLTVT.

Here the CDR3 reads CASSPRLAGGSGYNEQFF. The CDR3 DNA sequence: TGTGCCAGCAGTCCCCGACTAGCGGGTGGGTCGGGCTACAATGAGCAGTTCTTC. The chain couples TRBV27 to TRBJ2-1; 10 bases are a match to TRBD2. Germline CDR1 reads MNHEY; CDR2 reads SMNVEV (reference sequence). CDR3 length equals 18 residues. V shed 5 bases, J shed 3 bases, and the junction held 13 bases outside the gene matches.

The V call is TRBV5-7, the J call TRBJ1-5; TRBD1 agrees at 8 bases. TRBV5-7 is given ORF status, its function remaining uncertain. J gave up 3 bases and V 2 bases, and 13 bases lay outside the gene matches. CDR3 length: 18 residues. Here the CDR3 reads CASSFSTDRASPNQPQHF. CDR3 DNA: TGTGCCAGCAGCTTTTCAACGGACAGGGCCTCCCCCAATCAGCCCCAGCATTTT.

The CDR3 bases are TGTGCCAGCAGTGACCGGACAGGTAGTGACATTCAGTACTTC. Protein: CASSDRTGSDIQYF. V is TRBV6-4 and J is TRBJ2-4; 7 bases map to TRBD1. CDR1 MRHNA and CDR2 SNTAGT come from the germline V gene. V was pared by 2 bases and J by 8 bases, with 6 bases of the junction left unmatched. This CDR3 is 14 amino acids long.

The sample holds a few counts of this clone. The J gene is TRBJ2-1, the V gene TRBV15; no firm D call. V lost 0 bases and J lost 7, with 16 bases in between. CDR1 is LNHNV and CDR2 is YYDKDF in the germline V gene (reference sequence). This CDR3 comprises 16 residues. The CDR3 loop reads CATSRDVAKRLNEQFF. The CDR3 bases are TGTGCCACCAGCAGAGATGTCGCTAAGAGACTGAATGAGCAGTTCTTC.

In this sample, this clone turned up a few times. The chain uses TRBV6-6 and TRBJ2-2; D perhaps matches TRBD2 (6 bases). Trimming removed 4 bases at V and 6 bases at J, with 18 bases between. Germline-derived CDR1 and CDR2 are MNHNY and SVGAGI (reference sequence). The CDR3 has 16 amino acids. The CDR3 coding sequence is TGTGCCAGCAGTTCGACCTTAGGCGGAGGGGCCGGGGAGCTGTTTTTT. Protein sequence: CASSSTLGGGAGELFF.

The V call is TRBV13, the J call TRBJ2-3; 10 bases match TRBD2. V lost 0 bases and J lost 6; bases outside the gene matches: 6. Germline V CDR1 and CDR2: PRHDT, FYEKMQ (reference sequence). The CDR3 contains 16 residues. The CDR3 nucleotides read TGTGCCAGCAGCTTAGGCGCCAGCGGGAGGGTGGATACGCAGTATTTT. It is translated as CASSLGASGRVDTQYF.